The present TCR beta chain was sequenced within a study of T-cell memory formation after mild COVID-19. This CDR3 comprises 16 residues. Germline V gene sequence: CDR1 SGHRS, CDR2 YFSETQ. The V and J ends lost 0 bases and 0 bases respectively, with 13 bases between them. TCRdb reprocessed the 5' RACE reads with MiXCR, giving one entry per CDR3 protein. The data hold 400,000 to 550,000 distinct CDR3 sequences, with about 23% observed a single time. Sequenced material: PBMCs or a T cell subset sorted from them (not recorded which). This sequence was found in an adult woman who had mild COVID-19 (a few samples of this study predate the infection). Cell type and time point are not known. The J gene is TRBJ2-7, the V gene TRBV5-1; TRBD2 is a possible D gene (7 bases). CDR3 bases: TGCGCCAGCAGCTTGGACGGGGGGCCTGCCTCCTACGAGCAGTACTTC. Translated: CASSLDGGPASYEQYF.